This TCR beta chain was retrieved from a study of human T cells and chemical hapten exposure. Study information: Patients, chiefly female, had alopecia areata, totalis or universalis. Broader study findings: The study found that PT1 expanded TCR counts correlated positively with patch test score.

Germline trimming cut 3 bases from V and 4 bases from J; bases unmatched to any gene: 9. CDR1 is MGHRA and CDR2 is YSYEKL in the germline V gene. CDR3 length: 16 amino acids. The time point here: pre-sensitization, week 0. Treatment specified: therapeutic diphenylcyclopropenone sensitization with weekly scalp DPC. The sample holds a few counts of this clonotype. Its antigen is still unknown. TCRdb processed the RACE reads anew with MiXCR; each CDR3 protein has one entry. This sample carries under 300,000 distinct CDR3 sequences, around 7.7% of them seen once, and the ten largest clones take more than 0.95%.

The rearrangement links TRBV4-1 to TRBJ2-5; 9 nucleotides line up with TRBD1. The source material was whole blood, sampled in connection with sensitization to the hapten diphenylcyclopropenone (DPC). This TCR was recovered from a man aged 18 to 30 with alopecia areata. Some clones in this sample may be carry-over from other donors' samples. The CDR3 DNA follows: TGCGCCAGCAGCCAGAGGGGACAGGGCGGAGGAGAGACCCAGTACTTC. Its protein product is CASSQRGQGGGETQYF.